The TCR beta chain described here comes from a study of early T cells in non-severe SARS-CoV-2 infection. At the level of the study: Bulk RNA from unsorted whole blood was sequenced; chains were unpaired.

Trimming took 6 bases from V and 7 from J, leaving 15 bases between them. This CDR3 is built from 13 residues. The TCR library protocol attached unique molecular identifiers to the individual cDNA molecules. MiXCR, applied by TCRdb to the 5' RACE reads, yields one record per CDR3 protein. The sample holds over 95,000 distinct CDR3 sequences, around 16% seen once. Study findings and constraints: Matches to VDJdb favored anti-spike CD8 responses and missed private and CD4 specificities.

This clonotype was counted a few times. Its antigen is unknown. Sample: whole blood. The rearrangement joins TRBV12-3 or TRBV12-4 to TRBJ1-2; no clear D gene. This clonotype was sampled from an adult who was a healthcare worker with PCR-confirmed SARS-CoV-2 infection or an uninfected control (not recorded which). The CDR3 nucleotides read TGTGCCAGCAGCTCGAGGGTCCTGGGTGGCTACACCTTC. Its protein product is CASSSRVLGGYTF.